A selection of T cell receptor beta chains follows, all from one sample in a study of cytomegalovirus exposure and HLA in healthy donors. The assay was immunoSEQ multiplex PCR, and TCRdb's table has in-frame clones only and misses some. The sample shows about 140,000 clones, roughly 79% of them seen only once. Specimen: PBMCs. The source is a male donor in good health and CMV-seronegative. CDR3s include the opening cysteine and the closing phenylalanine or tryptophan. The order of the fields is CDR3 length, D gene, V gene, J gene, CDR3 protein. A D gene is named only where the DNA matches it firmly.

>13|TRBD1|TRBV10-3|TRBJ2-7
CAISGGQGGEQYF
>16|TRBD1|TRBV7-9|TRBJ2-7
CASSLEADRNLYEQYF
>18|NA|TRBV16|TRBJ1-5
CASSQSAGKGYSNQPQHF
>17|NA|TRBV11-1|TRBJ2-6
CASSLGARVSGANVLTF
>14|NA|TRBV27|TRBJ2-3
CASSLDSSTDTQYF
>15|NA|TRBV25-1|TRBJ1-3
CASSESRGAPNTIYF
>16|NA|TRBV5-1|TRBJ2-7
CASSLAARRPVGEQYF
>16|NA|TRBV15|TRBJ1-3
CATSGGFGQTPHTIYF
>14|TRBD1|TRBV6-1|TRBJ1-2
CASIRQGAPRGYTF
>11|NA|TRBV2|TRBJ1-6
CASSELSPLHF
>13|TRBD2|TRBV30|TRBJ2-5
CAWILAGGVTQYF
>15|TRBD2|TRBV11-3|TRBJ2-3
CASSPSGKSTDTQYF